One and the same sample provided the 19 T cell receptor beta chains below, sequenced in a study of patients and donors after allogeneic stem cell transplantation. TCRdb analysed the RT-PCR reads with MiXCR anew, one entry per CDR3 protein. The sample shows around 150,000 distinct CDR3 sequences, approximately 28% of them seen only once. The sequencing input was blood, either unsorted or a sorted T cell fraction (not recorded which). The receptors here all came from a human donor who was either an allogeneic HSCT recipient or a stem cell or donor lymphocyte infusion donor (not recorded which). It is not recorded whose cells these are; they may come from a transplant donor.

The genes are TRBV7-9 and TRBJ2-7; D remains unclear. Germline V CDR1 and CDR2: SEHNR, FQNEAQ (reference sequence). V was shortened by 1 base and J by 5 bases, with 15 bases between the two germline ends. This CDR3 has 15 residues. The CDR3 protein is CASSLGLGRAHEQYF. CDR3 bases: TGTGCCAGCAGCTTAGGCCTTGGTAGGGCCCACGAGCAGTACTTC.

There are a few counts of this clonotype. The V gene is TRBV7-2, the J gene TRBJ2-3; tentative D call: TRBD2 (6 bases). In germline, CDR1 is SGHTA, CDR2 FQGNSA. This CDR3 spans 19 amino acids. Trimming shortened V by 2 bases and J by 0 bases, and 21 bases separated the two germline ends. CDR3 nucleotides: TGTGCCAGCAGCTTAAGGGCTAGCGCACACCGTACCAGCACAGATACGCAGTATTTT. Residues: CASSLRASAHRTSTDTQYF.

The chain uses TRBV4-3 and TRBJ2-3; D possibly corresponds to TRBD2 (5 bases). This CDR3 has 16 amino acids. Trimming cost V 4 bases and J 4 bases, with 18 bases left between them. Germline V gene data show CDR1 as LGHNA and CDR2 as YSLEER. CDR3 coding DNA: TGCGCCAGCAGCCCCAATGCCTTCGGGGAAGCAGATACGCAGTATTTT. It codes for CASSPNAFGEADTQYF.

The chain uses TRBV24-1 and TRBJ2-1; the D gene is possibly TRBD1 (5 bases). Germline V gene sequence: CDR1 KGHDR, CDR2 SFDVKD. V lost 4 bases to trimming and J lost 11 bases, with 14 bases between them. The CDR3 has 13 residues. As DNA, the CDR3 is TGTGCCACCAGTGACTCACAGGAGAGGAAGCAGTTCTTC. Protein sequence: CATSDSQERKQFF.

This chain joins TRBV10-3 and TRBJ2-2, with D possibly being TRBD1 (6 bases). This CDR3 has 13 residues. V was clipped by 0 bases and J by 10 bases, with 9 bases between them. Germline V gives CDR1 ENHRY, CDR2 SYGVKD. The CDR3 nucleotides are TGTGCCATCAGTGAGTCGGGGGCAGTGGAGCTGTTTTTT. Translation gives CAISESGAVELFF.

The V call is TRBV12-3 or TRBV12-4, the J call TRBJ1-3; D perhaps matches TRBD1 (5 bases). The CDR3 covers 13 residues. V was pared by 6 bases and J by 5 bases, with 11 bases between. CDR3 in DNA: TGTGCCAGCAGCTGGGACGGACGAAACACCATATATTTT. This translates into CASSWDGRNTIYF.

For the CDR3, the DNA is TGCGCCAGCAGCCAAGATCTAAACCCGGACAGTCCTAATGAAAAACTGTTTTTT. This encodes CASSQDLNPDSPNEKLFF. The chain employs TRBV4-1 and TRBJ1-4; D may be TRBD1 (6 bases). Germline CDR1 and CDR2: MGHRA and YSYEKL. The germline V and J ends were trimmed by 0 bases and 3 bases, with 17 bases remaining between them. This CDR3 is 18 amino acids long.

The genes are TRBV9 and TRBJ2-2; D gene ambiguous. The germline gives CDR1 SGDLS, CDR2 YYNGEE. CDR3 length equals 14 residues. V lost 1 base to trimming and J lost 1 base, with 5 bases between them. CDR3 in amino acids: CASSVRGNTGELFF. The CDR3 DNA reads TGTGCCAGCAGCGTACGCGGGAACACCGGGGAGCTGTTTTTT.

This clonotype was observed a handful of times. The chain recombines TRBV29-1 with TRBJ2-1; no clear D gene. Germline V gene lookup returns CDR1 SQVTM and CDR2 ANQGSEA. The CDR3 extends over 12 amino acids. Trimming left V 6 bases short and J 3 bases short, with 9 bases between. The CDR3 region is CSVRGGYNEQFF. The CDR3 bases are TGCAGCGTCAGAGGCGGCTACAATGAGCAGTTCTTC.

Note on this clonotype: One end of the junction does not line up with germline, which may come from a read error. The CDR3 loop is CSARGLAGGVEEHYF. CDR3 nucleotides: TGCAGTGCTCGAGGACTAGCGGGAGGAGTGGAAGAGCATTACTTC. This chain links TRBV20-1 with TRBJ2-7, with 14 bases that match TRBD2. The CDR3 loop spans 15 amino acids. Germline lookup yields CDR1 DFQATT and CDR2 SNEGSKA (reference sequence).

CDR3 in DNA: TGTGCCAGCAGCTTAGGATACAGGGTAGGCACTGAAGCTTTCTTT. Protein: CASSLGYRVGTEAFF. The chain couples TRBV7-2 to TRBJ1-1; D is possibly TRBD1 (6 bases). The CDR3 spans 15 residues. The germline V gene has CDR1 SGHTA and CDR2 FQGNSA. The ends were cut back, 1 base at V and 4 bases at J, with 13 bases in the middle.

The chain links TRBV10-3 to TRBJ1-5, with 10 bases fitting TRBD1. V gave up 8 bases and J gave up 5 bases; unmatched junction bases: 3. CDR3 length: 13 amino acids. The germline V gene has CDR1 ENHRY and CDR2 SYGVKD. In DNA form, the CDR3 reads TGTGCCATCGGACAGGGGGGTGATCAGCCCCAGCATTTT. Protein: CAIGQGGDQPQHF.

This clonotype has only a few counts. The genes are TRBV7-9 and TRBJ2-1; 8 nucleotides line up with TRBD2. V shed 5 bases and J 6 bases; nucleotides not matched to a gene: 12. In germline, CDR1 is SEHNR, CDR2 FQNEAQ (reference sequence). This CDR3 is 16 amino acids long. The CDR3, as DNA: TGTGCCAGCAGCCGGCTGGGACTAGATAGGGTCAATGAGCAGTTCTTC. It specifies CASSRLGLDRVNEQFF.

V usage is TRBV5-5 and J usage is TRBJ1-1; 10 nucleotides agree with TRBD1. The ends lost 2 bases at V and 1 base at J; junction bases unmatched: 2. Germline values: CDR1 SGHKS, CDR2 YYEKEE (reference sequence). The CDR3 totals 15 residues. The CDR3 bases are TGTGCCAGCAGCTTCCGGGACAGGGGGAACACTGAAGCTTTCTTT. This encodes CASSFRDRGNTEAFF.

The chain carries TRBV20-1 and TRBJ1-4; D possibly corresponds to TRBD1 (5 bases). Trimming removed 3 bases from V and 4 bases from J, with 6 bases in between. The length of the CDR3 is 12 residues. The germline CDR1 and CDR2 sequences are DFQATT and SNEGSKA (reference sequence). CDR3 residues: CSARGGNEKLFF. The DNA of the CDR3 is TGCAGTGCTAGGGGGGGTAATGAAAAACTGTTTTTT.

The rearrangement links TRBV6-2 or TRBV6-3 to TRBJ2-7, with 9 bases identical to TRBD1. The CDR3 totals 17 residues. Trimming cost V 5 bases and J 3 bases; bases outside gene matches: 14. Per the germline V gene, CDR1 is MNHEY and CDR2 is SVGEGT. The CDR3 region is CASSRPQGATALYEQYF. CDR3 DNA sequence: TGTGCCAGCAGTAGACCACAGGGGGCCACCGCCCTCTACGAGCAGTACTTC.

This chain joins TRBV10-1 and TRBJ2-7; 8 bases match TRBD1. The germline gives CDR1 WNHNN, CDR2 SYGVQD (reference sequence). The CDR3 covers 13 residues. The V gene end was trimmed by 4 bases and the J gene end by 7 bases; junction bases not matched to a gene: 6. The CDR3 DNA sequence: TGCGCCAGCAGTGGAACAGGGGGACGAGAGCAGTACTTC. This codes for CASSGTGGREQYF.

The V and J genes are TRBV27 and TRBJ2-7, with TRBD2 matching over 10 bases. The J segment lost 2 bases and the V segment lost 5 bases, leaving 12 bases of the junction unmatched. This CDR3 is 17 amino acids long. Per the germline V gene, CDR1 is MNHEY and CDR2 is SMNVEV (reference sequence). Written as DNA, the CDR3 is TGTGCCAGCAGTATAGCGGGAGGTTCCTTTATACCCTACGAGCAGTACTTC. This codes for CASSIAGGSFIPYEQYF.

J is TRBJ2-5 and V is TRBV10-3, with a weak D call TRBD2 (7 bases). The ends were cut back, 3 bases at V and 5 bases at J, with 16 bases in the middle. The CDR3 covers 15 residues. Germline values: CDR1 ENHRY, CDR2 SYGVKD. The CDR3 nucleotides are TGTGCCATCAGTGAAAATCTCAGGGGAGGGGAGACCCAGTACTTC. It encodes CAISENLRGGETQYF.